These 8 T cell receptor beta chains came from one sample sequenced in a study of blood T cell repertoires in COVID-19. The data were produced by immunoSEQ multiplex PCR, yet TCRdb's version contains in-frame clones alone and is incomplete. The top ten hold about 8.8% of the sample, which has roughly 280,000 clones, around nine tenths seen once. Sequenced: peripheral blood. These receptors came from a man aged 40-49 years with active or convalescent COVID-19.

In DNA, the CDR3 is TGTGCCACCAGTGATGCCGGGACAGCACGGCCCCAGCATTTT. This encodes CATSDAGTARPQHF. The chain couples TRBV24-1 to TRBJ1-5; TRBD1 matches 7 bases. Trimming cost V 3 bases and J 9 bases; bases outside gene matches: 7. The CDR3 has 14 residues. The germline CDR1 and CDR2 sequences are KGHDR and SFDVKD.

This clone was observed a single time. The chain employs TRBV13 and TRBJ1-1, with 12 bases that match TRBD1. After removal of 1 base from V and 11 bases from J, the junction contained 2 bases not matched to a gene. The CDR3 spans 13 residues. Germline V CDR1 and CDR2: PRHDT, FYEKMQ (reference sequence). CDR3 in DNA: TGTGCCAGCAGCTTAGTGGGACAGGGGGCTGCTTTCTTT. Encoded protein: CASSLVGQGAAFF.

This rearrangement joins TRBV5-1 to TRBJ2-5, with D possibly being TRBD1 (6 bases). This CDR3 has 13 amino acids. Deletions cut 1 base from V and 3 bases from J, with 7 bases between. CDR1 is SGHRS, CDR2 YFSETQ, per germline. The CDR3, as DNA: TGCGCCAGCAGCTTGAACAGGGAAGAGACCCAGTACTTC. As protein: CASSLNREETQYF.

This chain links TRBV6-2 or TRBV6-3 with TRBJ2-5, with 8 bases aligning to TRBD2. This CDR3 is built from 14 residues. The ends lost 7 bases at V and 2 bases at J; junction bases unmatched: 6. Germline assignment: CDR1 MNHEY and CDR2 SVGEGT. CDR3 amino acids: CASTPGGRQETQYF. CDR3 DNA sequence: TGTGCCAGCACCCCGGGGGGGCGACAAGAGACCCAGTACTTC.

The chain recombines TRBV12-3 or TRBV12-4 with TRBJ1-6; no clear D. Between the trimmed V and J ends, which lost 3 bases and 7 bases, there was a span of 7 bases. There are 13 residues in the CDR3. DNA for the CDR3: TGTGCCAGCAGTTTTGGGCAGAATTCACCCCTCCACTTT. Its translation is CASSFGQNSPLHF.

Here the CDR3 reads CASNPRGGPDTQYF. CDR3 nucleotide sequence: TGTGCCAGCAACCCACGGGGGGGCCCAGATACGCAGTATTTT. The chain has TRBV25-1 and TRBJ2-3, with TRBD2 matching 8 bases. The V and J ends lost 7 bases and 4 bases, in that order; junction bases with no gene match: 7. The CDR3 length is 14 residues. Looked up from germline, CDR1 is MGHDK and CDR2 is SYGVNS.

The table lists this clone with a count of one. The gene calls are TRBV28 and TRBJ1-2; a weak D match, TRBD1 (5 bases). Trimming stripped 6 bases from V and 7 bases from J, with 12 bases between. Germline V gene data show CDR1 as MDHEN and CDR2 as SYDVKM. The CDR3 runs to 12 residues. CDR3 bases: TGTGCCAGCAGGTGGCGGGGCGGTGGCTACACCTTC. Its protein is CASRWRGGGYTF.

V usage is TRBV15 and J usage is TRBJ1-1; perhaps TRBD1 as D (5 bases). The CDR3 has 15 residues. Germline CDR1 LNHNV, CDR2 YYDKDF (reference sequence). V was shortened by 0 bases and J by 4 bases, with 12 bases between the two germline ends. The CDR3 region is CATSRDSAQGTEAFF. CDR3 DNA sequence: TGTGCCACCAGCAGAGATTCGGCCCAGGGCACTGAAGCTTTCTTT.